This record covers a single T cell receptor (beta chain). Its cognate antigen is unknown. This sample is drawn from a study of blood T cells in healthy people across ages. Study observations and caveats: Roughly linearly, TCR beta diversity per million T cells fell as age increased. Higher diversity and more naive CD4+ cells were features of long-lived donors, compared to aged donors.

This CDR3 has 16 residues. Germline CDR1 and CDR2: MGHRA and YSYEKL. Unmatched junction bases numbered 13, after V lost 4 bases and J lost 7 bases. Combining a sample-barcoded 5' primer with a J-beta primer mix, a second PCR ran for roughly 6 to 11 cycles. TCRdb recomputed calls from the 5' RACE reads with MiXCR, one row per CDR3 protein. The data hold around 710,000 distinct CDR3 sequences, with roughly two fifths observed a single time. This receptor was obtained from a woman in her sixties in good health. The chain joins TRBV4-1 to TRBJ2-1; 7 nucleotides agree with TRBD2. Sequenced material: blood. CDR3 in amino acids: CASSPYVAGWANEQFF. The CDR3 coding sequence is TGCGCCAGCAGCCCCTACGTAGCGGGTTGGGCTAATGAGCAGTTCTTC.